Each of the 24 T cell receptor beta chains below was sequenced from the same sample in a study of glioma-infiltrating T cells after dendritic cell vaccination. Time point denoted: after dendritic cell vaccination, including at tumor progression/relapse. The protocol was immunoSEQ multiplex PCR, while the TCRdb copy is restricted to in-frame clones and leaves out a portion. The sample records 90,000 to 95,000 clones, 75% to 85% being singletons. The sequenced sample was blood, obtained after dendritic cell vaccination. Source of these receptors: a human donor with glioblastoma.

The V and J genes are TRBV20-1 and TRBJ2-7, with 7 bases identical to TRBD2. Germline CDR1 reads DFQATT; CDR2 reads SNEGSKA (reference sequence). With V trimmed by 5 bases and J by 3 bases, 1 base remained unmatched. This CDR3 spans 11 amino acids. The CDR3 here is CSAWTSYEQYF. The CDR3 bases are TGCAGTGCTTGGACTAGCTACGAGCAGTACTTC.

This clone has more than one count but fewer than ten. This sequence joins TRBV5-4 and TRBJ1-1; 9 nucleotides match TRBD1. Trimming cost V 3 bases and J 4 bases; bases outside gene matches: 7. Germline CDR1 and CDR2: SGHNT and YYREEE (reference sequence). This CDR3 is 15 amino acids long. CDR3 sequence reads: CASSWYRGQITEAFF. CDR3 nucleotide sequence: TGTGCCAGCAGCTGGTACAGGGGGCAAATCACTGAAGCTTTCTTT.

This clone has just one count. This chain links TRBV2 with TRBJ1-6, with 9 bases that match TRBD1. Per germline, CDR1 SNHLY and CDR2 FYNNEI. V lost 3 bases and J lost 7; bases outside the gene matches: 4. The CDR3 has 15 residues. In nucleotides, the CDR3 is TGTGCCAGCAGTGACGGACAGGGGAGAAATTCACCCCTCCACTTT. This encodes CASSDGQGRNSPLHF.

The chain couples TRBV19 to TRBJ2-1; 10 bases are shared with TRBD1. Germline V gives CDR1 LNHDA, CDR2 SQIVND (reference sequence). This CDR3 is 14 amino acids long. After removal of 7 bases from V and 8 bases from J, the junction contained 8 bases not matched to a gene. The DNA of the CDR3 is TGTGCCAGTAAAGTGGACAGGGGGGCAGATGAGCAGTTCTTC. Translated, it gives CASKVDRGADEQFF.

On this clone: The same CDR3 is also encoded by other DNA sequences in this sample. The chain recombines TRBV5-1 with TRBJ1-3, with 9 nucleotides matching TRBD1. The CDR3 is 15 amino acids. Trimming removed 3 bases from V and 0 bases from J; junction bases left unmatched: 1. From germline, CDR1 is SGHRS and CDR2 YFSETQ. DNA for the CDR3: TGCGCCAGCAGCTGGACAGGGGACTCTGGAAACACCATATATTTT. Protein product: CASSWTGDSGNTIYF.

The chain couples TRBV4-1 to TRBJ2-7; tentative D call: TRBD2 (5 bases). Germline assignment: CDR1 MGHRA and CDR2 YSYEKL. The CDR3 is 14 amino acids. V shed 0 bases and J shed 4 bases, with 10 bases lying between them. The CDR3 loop is CASSQEAGDYEQYF. CDR3 DNA sequence: TGCGCCAGCAGCCAAGAGGCGGGTGATTACGAGCAGTACTTC.

CDR3 sequence: CASSQTGGLTEAFF. DNA for the CDR3: TGTGCCAGCAGTCAGACAGGGGGTCTCACTGAAGCTTTCTTT. The chain has TRBV6-6 and TRBJ1-1, with 9 bases aligning to TRBD1. Germline values: CDR1 MNHNY, CDR2 SVGAGI (reference sequence). This CDR3 has 14 residues. V was clipped by 5 bases and J by 4 bases; unmatched bases: 5.

V is TRBV19 and J is TRBJ2-3, with a possible D match to TRBD2 (5 bases). The CDR3 consists of 13 residues. The germline V gene encodes CDR1 LNHDA and CDR2 SQIVND (reference sequence). V lost 1 base and J lost 6, with 8 bases in between. The CDR3 region is CASSIGGEDTQYF. CDR3 DNA: TGTGCCAGTAGTATAGGTGGGGAGGATACGCAGTATTTT.

The chain is built from TRBV7-9 and TRBJ2-5; maybe TRBD1 (6 bases). Germline lookup yields CDR1 SEHNR and CDR2 FQNEAQ (reference sequence). Trimming pared 5 bases from V and 2 bases from J, leaving 18 bases between. This CDR3 comprises 16 residues. In nucleotides, the CDR3 is TGTGCCAGCAGCCACCGGTATTGGACAGAACAAGAGACCCAGTACTTC. Protein: CASSHRYWTEQETQYF.

This chain connects TRBV5-1 to TRBJ2-7; the D gene is possibly TRBD2 (7 bases). Per germline, CDR1 SGHRS and CDR2 YFSETQ. Trimming left V 7 bases short and J 6 bases short, with 17 bases between. This CDR3 has 13 amino acids. This CDR3 is CASVGGAGAEQYF. The DNA for the CDR3 is TGCGCCAGCGTGGGGGGGGCAGGGGCCGAGCAGTACTTC.

This rearrangement joins TRBV27 to TRBJ2-3, with TRBD2 matching over 12 bases. Germline assignment: CDR1 MNHEY and CDR2 SMNVEV (reference sequence). The CDR3 contains 17 residues. V shed 2 bases, J shed 1 base, and the junction held 4 bases outside the gene matches. The CDR3 region has the DNA TGTGCCAGCAGTTTACTAGCGGGGGGGCCTCGCACAGATACGCAGTATTTT. Encoded protein: CASSLLAGGPRTDTQYF.

The rearrangement uses TRBV2 and TRBJ2-6; 11 positions agree with TRBD1. This CDR3 contains 22 residues. Trimming took 4 bases from V and 1 from J; bases not matched to a gene: 18. The V gene's germline CDR1 is SNHLY and CDR2 FYNNEI. The CDR3 protein is CASSVAGMVGTGGKSGANVLTF. CDR3 nucleotide sequence: TGTGCCAGCAGTGTCGCCGGGATGGTAGGGACAGGGGGAAAGTCTGGGGCCAACGTCCTGACTTTC.

V usage is TRBV2 and J usage is TRBJ1-6; 10 bases line up with TRBD1. The length of the CDR3 is 14 residues. J lost 7 bases, V lost 7 bases, and 4 bases had no gene match. CDR1 and CDR2 (germline): SNHLY, FYNNEI. CDR3 residues: CASTRDRGNSPLHF. Here the CDR3 DNA reads TGTGCCAGCACCAGGGACAGGGGCAATTCACCCCTCCACTTT. The complete variable domain, with remaining parts taken from reference TRBV2 and TRBJ1-6, reads EPEVTQTPSHQVTQMGQEVILRCVPISNHLYFYWYRQILGQKVEFLVSFYNNEISEKSEIFDDQFSVERPDGSNFTLKIRSTKLEDSAMYFCASTRDRGNSPLHFGNGTRLTVT.

In its sample, this clone was seen a few times. J is TRBJ2-2 and V is TRBV6-1; perhaps TRBD2 as D (6 bases). Trimming pared 4 bases from V and 0 bases from J, leaving 9 bases between. Per the germline V gene, CDR1 is MNHNS and CDR2 is SASEGT. The CDR3 length is 15 residues. The CDR3 sequence is CASSAGGTNTGELFF. CDR3 nucleotide sequence: TGTGCCAGCAGTGCCGGCGGGACGAACACCGGGGAGCTGTTTTTT.

The chain links TRBV7-2 to TRBJ2-5, with TRBD2 matching 7 bases. The germline gives CDR1 SGHTA, CDR2 FQGNSA. The CDR3 sequence is 15 residues long. V trimming: 5 bases; J trimming: 5 bases; junction bases outside the gene matches: 11. The CDR3 spells CASSGDGGFRETQYF. In DNA form, the CDR3 reads TGTGCCAGCAGCGGAGACGGGGGGTTCAGGGAGACCCAGTACTTC.

This clone is deemed medium-sized. The V gene is TRBV7-8, the J gene TRBJ2-7; D gene unclear. This CDR3 contains 13 residues. Trimming removed 5 bases from V and 2 bases from J, with 10 bases in between. Germline values: CDR1 SGHVS, CDR2 FQNEAQ. The CDR3 loop is CASSPGLTYEQYF. Written as DNA, the CDR3 is TGTGCCAGCAGCCCCGGGTTGACCTACGAGCAGTACTTC. The full variable domain, its missing parts supplied by reference TRBV7-8 and TRBJ2-7, is GAGVSQSPRYKVAKRGQDVALRCDPISGHVSLFWYQQALGQGPEFLTYFQNEAQLDKSGLPSDRFFAERPEGSVSTLKIQRTQQEDSAVYLCASSPGLTYEQYFGPGTRLTVT.

This rearrangement joins TRBV6-6 to TRBJ2-1; the match to TRBD2 covers 9 bases. Germline-derived CDR1 and CDR2 are MNHNY and SVGAGI (reference sequence). After removal of 6 bases from V and 6 bases from J, the junction contained 6 bases not matched to a gene. This CDR3 contains 14 residues. CDR3 region: CASRLAGVINEQFF. In nucleotides, the CDR3 is TGTGCCAGCAGATTAGCGGGGGTCATCAATGAGCAGTTCTTC.

The J gene is TRBJ2-7, the V gene TRBV27; TRBD1 might be the D (5 bases). CDR3 length equals 15 residues. The V end lost 7 bases, the J end lost 2 bases, and 18 bases lay between the germline ends. Germline CDR1 is MNHEY and CDR2 is SMNVEV (reference sequence). The CDR3 reads CASNHDSYLTYEQYF. The CDR3 DNA sequence: TGTGCCAGCAACCACGACAGCTATCTAACCTACGAGCAGTACTTC.

The J gene is TRBJ1-1, the V gene TRBV18; perhaps TRBD1 as D (6 bases). With 0 bases removed from V and 2 bases from J, the gap between germline ends came to 10 bases. CDR1 KGHSH and CDR2 LQKENI come from the germline V gene. The CDR3 extends over 15 amino acids. The CDR3 here is CASSPPAGANTEAFF. DNA of the CDR3: TGTGCCAGCTCACCACCGGCGGGGGCAAACACTGAAGCTTTCTTT.

The chain employs TRBV7-2 and TRBJ2-7; TRBD1 is a possible D gene (6 bases). Germline V gene sequence: CDR1 SGHTA, CDR2 FQGNSA. The V and J ends lost 0 bases and 3 bases respectively, with 12 bases between them. The CDR3 runs 15 residues. The CDR3: CASSLALQGYYEQYV. Here the CDR3 DNA reads TGTGCCAGCAGCTTAGCCCTACAGGGATACTACGAGCAGTACGTC.

The V gene is TRBV11-3, the J gene TRBJ2-1; D not certain. V was pared by 0 bases and J by 6 bases, with 6 bases between. The CDR3 runs 13 residues. CDR1 SGHNT and CDR2 YENEEA come from the germline V gene. CDR3 sequence: CASSLEASNEQFF. The CDR3 nucleotides are TGTGCCAGCAGCTTAGAGGCATCCAATGAGCAGTTCTTC.

The chain has TRBV14 and TRBJ1-2; maybe TRBD1 (6 bases). Deletions cut 4 bases from V and 1 base from J, with 10 bases between. Germline loops: CDR1 SGHDN, CDR2 FVKESK. The CDR3 is made up of 14 amino acids. Here the CDR3 DNA reads TGTGCCAGCAGCCGGACAGCCAATAACTATGGCTACACCTTC. This gives the protein CASSRTANNYGYTF.

This clone occurred a few times. The chain links TRBV27 to TRBJ2-1; D gene ambiguous. CDR3 size: 15 residues. Germline CDR1 MNHEY, CDR2 SMNVEV (reference sequence). V was clipped by 6 bases and J by 0 bases, with 12 bases between them. Here the CDR3 reads CASRIGFFSYNEQFF. DNA of the CDR3: TGTGCCAGCAGGATCGGGTTTTTCTCCTACAATGAGCAGTTCTTC.

The genes are TRBV2 and TRBJ1-1; D is undetermined. V was cut by 1 base and J by 3 bases, with 6 bases left in between. Germline CDR1 SNHLY, CDR2 FYNNEI. The CDR3 length is 13 residues. The CDR3 sequence: CASSEVRDTEAFF. The CDR3 DNA is TGTGCCAGCAGTGAAGTCCGGGACACTGAAGCTTTCTTT.